The 10 T cell receptor beta chains in this list originate from one sample, sequenced in a study of CD8+ T cells in alopecia areata (dated by TCRdb to 2016 to 2018). What the time point label conveys for this sample: four to five weeks on oral tofacitinib. The treatment or condition label for this specimen denotes: oral pan-JAK inhibitor, 5-10 mg twice daily. The library was made by the immunoSEQ multiplex PCR assay. RNA was extracted from all samples and reverse transcribed into cDNA, which served as template for TCR sequencing. Drawn from immuneACCESS, this table holds only the in-frame rearrangements with V and J called that TCRdb kept. Clones are partly lost; checked studies trace under half to an unresolved V gene and leave the rest unexplained. The sample records approximately 210,000 clones, more than 55% of which are singletons. The ten largest account for 3.3% of the sample. Sequenced here: CD4+ T cells sorted from blood, sampled at week 4, from a patient treated with tofacitinib. All receptors derive from a human donor with alopecia areata.

This chain links TRBV28 with TRBJ2-5; either TRBD1 or TRBD2 may supply D (6 bases each). This CDR3 comprises 15 residues. Germline-derived CDR1 and CDR2 are MDHEN and SYDVKM. Trimming shortened V by 7 bases and J by 4 bases, and 19 bases separated the two germline ends. As DNA, the CDR3 is TGTGCCAGCACCTCGGAGGGGGGAAGGGCAGAGACCCAGTACTTC. Amino acids: CASTSEGGRAETQYF.

This clone has a handful of counts. The chain links TRBV11-3 to TRBJ2-5; a possible D gene is TRBD2 (6 bases). The germline gives CDR1 SGHNT, CDR2 YENEEA. The CDR3 length is 13 residues. Trimming shortened V by 3 bases and J by 2 bases, and 7 bases separated the two germline ends. CDR3 protein: CASSFGGQETQYF. For the CDR3, the DNA is TGTGCCAGCAGCTTTGGGGGGCAAGAGACCCAGTACTTC.

In this sample, this clone turned up a few times. This chain links TRBV5-5 with TRBJ2-6; D remains unclear. V gave up 4 bases and J gave up 0 bases, with 14 bases separating them. The CDR3 spans 17 residues. The germline gives CDR1 SGHKS, CDR2 YYEKEE (reference sequence). CDR3 sequence reads: CASSATVTRSGANVLTF. The CDR3 coding sequence is TGTGCCAGCAGCGCGACGGTGACCCGCTCTGGGGCCAACGTCCTGACTTTC. The full variable domain, with the rest looked up from reference TRBV5-5 and TRBJ2-6, is DAGVTQSPTHLIKTRGQQVTLRCSPISGHKSVSWYQQVLGQGPQFIFQYYEKEERGRGNFPDRFSARQFPNYSSELNVNALLLGDSALYLCASSATVTRSGANVLTFGAGSRLTVL.

V usage is TRBV7-9 and J usage is TRBJ2-5; 12 nucleotides align to TRBD2. With 4 bases clipped from V and 1 base from J, the junction kept 7 bases outside the gene matches. Per the germline V gene, CDR1 is SEHNR and CDR2 is FQNEAQ (reference sequence). There are 17 residues in the CDR3. CDR3 residues: CASSSLPGLAGQETQYF. DNA for the CDR3: TGTGCCAGCAGCTCCCTTCCGGGACTAGCGGGCCAAGAGACCCAGTACTTC.

The V and J genes are TRBV19 and TRBJ1-5; the D gene is possibly TRBD1 (6 bases). Per the germline V gene, CDR1 is LNHDA and CDR2 is SQIVND (reference sequence). This CDR3 comprises 15 residues. V lost 3 bases to trimming and J lost 2 bases, with 11 bases between them. In DNA, the CDR3 is TGTGCCAGTAGTATGGGGGCGGCCGGCAATCAGCCCCAGCATTTT. This encodes CASSMGAAGNQPQHF.

The chain is built from TRBV29-1 and TRBJ1-2, with D tentatively TRBD1 (6 bases). Trimming took 3 bases from V and 6 from J, leaving 20 bases between them. Germline CDR1 reads SQVTM; CDR2 reads ANQGSEA. The length of the CDR3 is 15 residues. The CDR3 here is CSVELGKGDGDGYTF. In DNA, the CDR3 is TGCAGCGTTGAGCTGGGGAAGGGGGATGGTGATGGCTACACCTTC.

This clone was counted a few times. The genes are TRBV4-2 and TRBJ1-1, with D perhaps matching TRBD1 (5 bases). The CDR3 has 15 residues. From germline, CDR1 is LGHNA and CDR2 YNFKEQ. The V end lost 4 bases, the J end lost 4 bases, and 16 bases lay between the germline ends. DNA of the CDR3: TGTGCCAGCAGCCGGACACGACAGAGGGGCACTGAAGCTTTCTTT. The encoded protein is CASSRTRQRGTEAFF.

This clone was seen a handful of times. In the same sample, other DNA sequences code for this CDR3. V is TRBV29-1 and J is TRBJ2-3, with D tentatively TRBD1 (6 bases). Germline V gene lookup returns CDR1 SQVTM and CDR2 ANQGSEA. Trimming cost V 3 bases and J 2 bases, with 6 bases left between them. The CDR3 is made up of 12 amino acids. Written as DNA, the CDR3 is TGCAGCGTTGAGGGGGCCACAGATACGCAGTATTTT. Residues: CSVEGATDTQYF.

This rearrangement joins TRBV2 to TRBJ2-4; D possibly corresponds to TRBD1 (6 bases). Germline CDR1 reads SNHLY; CDR2 reads FYNNEI. Trimming took off 4 bases at V and 7 bases at J, with 14 bases between the two ends. This CDR3 region has 14 residues. The DNA for the CDR3 is TGTGCCAGCAGTGTTCGGACAGCTTTGAACATTCAGTACTTC. Amino acids: CASSVRTALNIQYF.

The chain joins TRBV29-1 to TRBJ2-2; D is unclear. The CDR3 has 11 amino acids. V lost 6 bases, J lost 2 bases, and 4 bases lay in between. Germline assignment: CDR1 SQVTM and CDR2 ANQGSEA. In DNA form, the CDR3 reads TGCAGCGTCGTCAACACCGGGGAGCTGTTTTTT. Encoded protein: CSVVNTGELFF.